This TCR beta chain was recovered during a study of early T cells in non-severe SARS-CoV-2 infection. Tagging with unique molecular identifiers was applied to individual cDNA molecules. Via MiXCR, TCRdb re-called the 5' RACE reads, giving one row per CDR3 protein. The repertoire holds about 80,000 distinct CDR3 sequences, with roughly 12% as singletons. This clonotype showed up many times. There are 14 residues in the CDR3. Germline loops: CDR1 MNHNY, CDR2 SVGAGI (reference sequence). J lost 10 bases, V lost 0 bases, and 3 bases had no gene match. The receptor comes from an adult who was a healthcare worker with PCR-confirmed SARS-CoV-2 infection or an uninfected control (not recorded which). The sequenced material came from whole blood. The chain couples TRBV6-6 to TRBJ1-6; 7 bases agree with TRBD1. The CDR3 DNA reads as TGTGCCAGCAGTTACTCCCAGGGGGTCTCACCCCTCCACTTT. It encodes CASSYSQGVSPLHF.